Below, one T cell receptor (beta chain) is given with its context. The antigen remains undetermined. Some clones are missing from TCRdb's copy, which holds only in-frame ones; the method was immunoSEQ multiplex PCR. This sample yields more than 50,000 clones, of which 90% to 95% are seen a single time; under 3% belongs to the top ten. This sample is drawn from a study of graft-versus-host responses after intestinal transplantation. Broader study findings: Those patients showing graft-donor T cell macrochimerism displayed high graft-versus-host to host-versus-graft clonal ratios in allografts. Among recipient marrow samples, GvH clones were found; some appeared first in ileum or blood.

From germline, CDR1 is MDHEN and CDR2 SYDVKM. This CDR3 contains 11 residues. V lost 3 bases, J lost 6 bases, and 5 bases lay in between. Source: PBMCs, taken roughly 120 days after intestinal transplantation. This sequence originates from a human patient who received an intestinal transplant, so some T cells may come from the graft donor. The chain combines TRBV28 with TRBJ2-5; TRBD2 is a possible D gene (5 bases). CDR3 in DNA: TGTGCCAGCAGTTTCGGGAAGACCCAGTACTTC. Its protein is CASSFGKTQYF.